This T cell receptor beta chain was captured in a study of cytomegalovirus exposure and HLA in healthy donors. The study's findings and limits: Published work reported that the classifier diagnosed cytomegalovirus status with high specificity and sensitivity.

Regarding this clone: Antigen: not known. The germline gene is not matched at one end of the junction; a read error may be the cause.

CDR3 size: 15 residues. The germline CDR1 and CDR2 sequences are SEHNR and FQNEAQ (reference sequence). The PCR was carried out with 60 Vbeta primers and 13 Jbeta primers. Measured with immunoSEQ multiplex PCR; TCRdb has only the in-frame clones, and not every one. The sample shows 90,000 or so clones, 80% of them seen only once. Specimen: PBMCs. The chain links TRBV7-9 to TRBJ1-1, with 7 nucleotides matching TRBD1. The sequence was obtained from a woman aged 45-65 years in good health and CMV-seropositive. Here the CDR3 DNA reads TGTTCCAGCAGCCCACCAACAGGGGACTACACTGAAGCTTTCTTT. This translates into CSSSPPTGDYTEAFF.